The 26 T cell receptor beta chains below were found in one sample sequenced in a study of T cell repertoires in cytomegalovirus infection. These receptors are not linked to any known antigen. TCRdb called the reads again in MiXCR, with one record for every CDR3 protein. Of approximately 7,500 distinct CDR3 sequences listed, approximately 58% are singletons. Specimen: PBMCs, sequenced either directly or after in vitro stimulation (not recorded which). Receptors originate from a human donor in good health (CMV status not recorded). Some clones in this sample may be carry-over from other donors' samples.

Concerning this clonotype itself: A much larger clone lies a single base off, so this may be a read error. The V call is TRBV27, the J call TRBJ1-1; possibly TRBD1 for D (5 bases). The CDR3 length is 18 residues. Germline CDR1 and CDR2: MNHEY and SMNVEV (reference sequence). The CDR3 sequence: CASSVSLSQPGTNTEAFF. CDR3 coding DNA: TGTGCCAGCAGTGTATCGTTGAGCCAGCCCGGGACGAACACTGAAGCTTTCTTT.

In this sample, this clonotype turned up a few times. V and J are TRBV6-5 and TRBJ2-3; TRBD2 is a possible D gene (6 bases). Germline CDR1 and CDR2: MNHEY and SVGAGI. With 6 bases removed from V and 2 bases from J, the gap between germline ends came to 18 bases. This CDR3 is 16 amino acids long. CDR3 region: CASRSIRGIPTDTQYF. DNA of the CDR3: TGTGCCAGCAGGTCTATCCGGGGGATCCCCACAGATACGCAGTATTTT.

V gene TRBV12-3 or TRBV12-4 combines with J gene TRBJ1-4; no clear D gene. This CDR3 is 13 amino acids long. V was clipped by 3 bases and J by 7 bases, with 9 bases between them. The CDR3: CASSFRQGEKLFF. The CDR3, as DNA: TGTGCCAGCAGTTTCCGACAAGGTGAAAAACTGTTTTTT.

The rearrangement uses TRBV18 and TRBJ1-2; D gene uncertain. In germline, CDR1 is KGHSH, CDR2 LQKENI. Deletions cut 6 bases from V and 1 base from J, with 9 bases between. The CDR3 is 13 residues long. The CDR3 region has the DNA TGTGCCAGCTCTCCGGAGAATAACTATGGCTACACCTTC. The encoded protein is CASSPENNYGYTF.

This chain connects TRBV27 to TRBJ2-1; D is possibly TRBD2 (6 bases). Germline CDR1 is MNHEY and CDR2 is SMNVEV (reference sequence). The CDR3 totals 14 residues. The V end lost 3 bases, the J end lost 11 bases, and 17 bases lay between the germline ends. CDR3 sequence (DNA): TGTGCCAGCAGTTTGGGCTCCGCGGGGAATAAGCAGTTCTTC. Protein sequence: CASSLGSAGNKQFF.

As concerns this clonotype: The CDR3 does not close with the conserved phenylalanine or tryptophan, likely indicating a read error. The DNA is left out, because the CDR3 cannot be placed on it with certainty; the CDR3 is given as TCRdb lists it. The chain has TRBV4-1 and TRBJ1-2; the table gives TRBD1 as D, unverified against the DNA. CDR1 is MGHRA and CDR2 is YSYEKL in the germline V gene. 12 amino acids form the CDR3, both terminal residues included. Here the CDR3 reads CASSQGPREQLY.

Regarding this clonotype: Because the CDR3 is missing its conserved closing phenylalanine or tryptophan, this is likely a read error. No DNA is shown, since the ends of the CDR3 on it are uncertain; the CDR3 is the one TCRdb lists. The rearrangement links TRBV4-1 to TRBJ1-2; the D call in the table, TRBD1, was not verified against the DNA. The CDR3 length equals 16 residues, ends included. Germline lookup yields CDR1 MGHRA and CDR2 YSYEKL. The CDR3 is CASSQGPREQLYGYNV.

The rearrangement joins TRBV19 to TRBJ2-1, with a tentative D call TRBD2 (5 bases). V was shortened by 7 bases and J by 0 bases, with 13 bases between the two germline ends. CDR1 and CDR2 (germline): LNHDA, SQIVND (reference sequence). CDR3 size: 15 residues. The CDR3 is CASTTRHASYNEQFF. Here the CDR3 DNA reads TGTGCCAGTACCACTAGGCACGCCTCCTACAATGAGCAGTTCTTC.

In the case of this clonotype: The junction differs from germline at one of its ends, possibly a read error. DNA for the CDR3: TGTGCCAGCTGCTTGAAGCTGGGGGCTCGAACTGAAGATTTCTTT. This translates into CASCLKLGARTEDFF. The chain is built from TRBV7-9 and TRBJ1-1; D may be TRBD1 (6 bases). CDR1 is SEHNR and CDR2 is FQNEAQ in the germline V gene (reference sequence). This CDR3 is 15 amino acids long.

This chain connects TRBV11-1 to TRBJ2-1; no firm D call. The germline CDR1 and CDR2 sequences are SGHAT and FQDESV (reference sequence). This CDR3 comprises 16 residues. V dropped 8 bases and J dropped 6 bases, with 23 bases sitting between them. CDR3 in amino acids: CASLLLVISTSNEQFF. The CDR3 nucleotides are TGTGCCAGCCTATTGTTGGTAATATCAACCTCCAATGAGCAGTTCTTC.

To note about this clonotype: An end of the junction does not agree with germline; a read error may underlie this. The V call is TRBV20-1, the J call TRBJ1-5; TRBD1 is a possible D gene (6 bases). This CDR3 comprises 14 residues. The germline gives CDR1 DFQATT, CDR2 SNEGSKA (reference sequence). CDR3 amino acids: CSAEDWAGDQPQNF. As DNA, the CDR3 is TGCAGTGCTGAAGATTGGGCAGGGGATCAGCCCCAGAATTTT.

On this clonotype: The conserved phenylalanine or tryptophan is not found at the CDR3 terminus, so this likely reflects a read error. The genes are TRBV7-4 and TRBJ2-1; D gene uncertain. This CDR3 has 16 residues. Germline V lookup: CDR1 SGHVT, CDR2 SQSDAQ. The CDR3 loop reads CASSLLRISTDKEQFC. The CDR3 coding sequence is TGTGCCAGCAGCTTGTTGCGAATATCCACCGACAAGGAGCAGTTCTGC.

There are a few counts of this clonotype. The chain recombines TRBV5-1 with TRBJ1-2; 7 nucleotides align to TRBD1. J was trimmed by 6 bases and V by 0 bases; bases with no gene match: 8. Germline loops: CDR1 SGHRS, CDR2 YFSETQ. The CDR3 totals 15 residues. The CDR3 DNA reads TGCGCCAGCAGCTTGGGGACAGGCGATCTTGATGGCTACACCTTC. It yields the protein CASSLGTGDLDGYTF.

With respect to this clonotype: Germline and junction disagree at one end, which may indicate a read error. This chain links TRBV7-6 with TRBJ1-6; D call uncertain. The CDR3 is made up of 17 amino acids. Germline CDR1 is SGHVS and CDR2 is FNYEAQ. The CDR3 reads CASITHDRSVAKSPLHF. The CDR3 DNA sequence: TGTGCGAGCATCACGCACGACCGGTCAGTGGCAAAGTCACCCCTCCACTTT.

The V call is TRBV6-4, the J call TRBJ2-3; D possibly uses TRBD1 or TRBD2 (5 bases each). CDR3 length equals 16 residues. Per germline, CDR1 MRHNA and CDR2 SNTAGT. V shed 0 bases and J shed 2 bases, with 12 bases lying between them. The CDR3 DNA sequence: TGTGCCAGCAGTGACTCGACAGTGGGGGACACAGATACGCAGTATTTT. Encoded protein: CASSDSTVGDTDTQYF.

By proportion, this clonotype is medium-sized. For the CDR3, the DNA is TGCGCCAGCAGCTCCAGCTCAGAAGGGTCTCAAGAGACCCAGTACTTC. As protein: CASSSSSEGSQETQYF. The chain uses TRBV5-1 and TRBJ2-5, with D unresolved. The V end was cut by 3 bases, the J end by 2 bases, with 17 bases between. The CDR3 is 16 amino acids. Germline CDR1 and CDR2: SGHRS and YFSETQ.

V is TRBV28 and J is TRBJ2-1; 10 bases map to TRBD2. Germline values: CDR1 MDHEN, CDR2 SYDVKM. V shed 7 bases, J shed 2 bases, and the junction held 8 bases outside the gene matches. This CDR3 region has 16 residues. DNA for the CDR3: TGTGCCAGCAACGAACCGGGACTAGCGCCCTACAATGAGCAGTTCTTC. Translation gives CASNEPGLAPYNEQFF.

Remarks on this clonotype: Just one base apart from a much larger clone, this may be a read error. This CDR3 is missing its conserved last phenylalanine or tryptophan, likely due to a read error. This chain uses TRBV20-1 with TRBJ2-3, with 7 bases lining up with TRBD2. This CDR3 contains 14 residues. Trimming took 6 bases from V and 0 from J; bases not matched to a gene: 6. Germline CDR1 and CDR2: DFQATT and SNEGSKA (reference sequence). The CDR3 nucleotides are TGCAGTGCCGAGGCTAGCGGAAGCACAGATACGCAGTATTTG. Translation gives CSAEASGSTDTQYL.

This clonotype is classed as large. This chain links TRBV14 with TRBJ2-7; weak D call: TRBD2 (5 bases). This CDR3 spans 12 amino acids. The germline gives CDR1 SGHDN, CDR2 FVKESK. V shed 4 bases and J shed 4 bases, with 8 bases lying between them. CDR3 nucleotide sequence: TGTGCCAGCAGCCCTCGAGGGTACGAGCAGTACTTC. Protein product: CASSPRGYEQYF.

As concerns this clonotype: The CDR3 end shows no conserved phenylalanine or tryptophan, and so a read error is likely. The chain joins TRBV7-9 to TRBJ2-7; perhaps TRBD1 as D (5 bases). This CDR3 comprises 15 residues. Germline assignment: CDR1 SEHNR and CDR2 FQNEAQ (reference sequence). Between the trimmed V and J ends, which lost 4 bases and 4 bases, there was a span of 17 bases. CDR3 coding DNA: TGTGCCAGCAGCTCCCTGGACATCGGTTTTTACGAGCAGTACTTA. Encoded protein: CASSSLDIGFYEQYL.

The V and J genes are TRBV27 and TRBJ1-2; a possible D gene is TRBD1 (6 bases). This CDR3 region has 15 residues. With 6 bases removed from V and 12 bases from J, the gap between germline ends came to 26 bases. Per germline, CDR1 MNHEY and CDR2 SMNVEV (reference sequence). As DNA, the CDR3 is TGTGCCAGCAGGTCTCATCAGGGGCATAACTATTGCGACACCTTC. Translated: CASRSHQGHNYCDTF.

The chain couples TRBV9 to TRBJ2-1; no firm D call. This CDR3 has 15 residues. Looked up from germline, CDR1 is SGDLS and CDR2 is YYNGEE. Trimming cost V 1 base and J 7 bases, with 15 bases left between them. The CDR3 sequence: CASSVRSQAANEQFF. The CDR3 DNA is TGTGCCAGCAGCGTACGTTCTCAGGCGGCGAATGAGCAGTTCTTC.

This chain connects TRBV19 to TRBJ1-2; D may be TRBD1 (5 bases). With 3 bases removed from V and 12 bases from J, the gap between germline ends came to 11 bases. The CDR3 has 11 amino acids. Germline V gene data show CDR1 as LNHDA and CDR2 as SQIVND (reference sequence). The CDR3 sequence is CASSIGRDDTF. The CDR3 DNA sequence: TGTGCCAGTAGTATCGGCAGGGACGACACCTTC. Using reference TRBV19 and TRBJ1-2 for the parts outside the CDR3, the full variable domain is DGGITQSPKYLFRKEGQNVTLSCEQNLNHDAMYWYRQDPGQGLRLIYYSQIVNDFQKGDIAEGYSVSREKKESFPLTVTSAQKNPTAFYLCASSIGRDDTFGSGTRLTVV.

V gene TRBV20-1 combines with J gene TRBJ1-3; D unclear. Germline CDR1 and CDR2: DFQATT and SNEGSKA (reference sequence). Between the trimmed V and J ends, which lost 1 base and 1 base, there was a span of 11 bases. This CDR3 spans 15 amino acids. CDR3 loop: CSARAGELSGNTIYF. The CDR3 coding sequence is TGCAGTGCTAGAGCCGGGGAGTTGTCTGGAAACACCATATATTTT.

Only a few counts were recorded for this clonotype. The junction does not match germline at one end; this may be a read error. V usage is TRBV5-1 and J usage is TRBJ2-5; a weak D match, TRBD1 (6 bases). The germline V gene has CDR1 SGHRS and CDR2 YFSETQ. CDR3 length equals 16 residues. The CDR3 nucleotides are TGCGCAAGCAGCTTGGCTTCTTACAGGGCCCACGAGACCCAGTACTTC. Its translation: CASSLASYRAHETQYF.

This chain links TRBV20-1 with TRBJ2-7, with 12 bases fitting TRBD2. V was pared by 3 bases and J by 6 bases, with 15 bases of the junction left unmatched. Germline V gene data show CDR1 as DFQATT and CDR2 as SNEGSKA (reference sequence). This CDR3 has 17 residues. The CDR3: CSASPLRLAGVGGEQYF. In DNA form, the CDR3 reads TGCAGTGCTAGCCCTCTGAGACTAGCGGGAGTAGGTGGCGAGCAGTACTTC.